The clone carrying this T cell receptor (beta chain) was recorded at least ten times. MiXCR was run by TCRdb on the PCR reads, yielding one entry per CDR3 protein. The table has under 100,000 distinct CDR3 sequences, approximately 25% seen once. The data stem from a study of molecular identifiers for immune sequencing clone quantification. Trimming removed 5 bases at V and 6 bases at J, with 13 bases between. The CDR3 consists of 13 residues. The germline V gene has CDR1 MGHRA and CDR2 YSYEKL. Input for naive CD8 libraries was roughly 20,000 to 1,000,000 sorted cells; the RNA fraction used was 10%, 30% or 50%. When naive CD8 T cells were sorted, they were gated as CD8+CD4-CCR7+CD45RA+.

Sequencing was carried out using naive CD8+ T cells from blood, with Jurkat cell RNA spiked in. Subset here: FACS-sorted CD8+CD4-CCR7+CD45RA+ naive T cells. The J gene is TRBJ1-1, the V gene TRBV4-1, with D uncertain. The receptor's source is a human donor in good health. Some libraries in this study had Jurkat cell RNA spiked in. The CDR3: CASSTHSSAEAFF. The DNA of the CDR3 is TGCGCCAGCAGCACTCACAGTTCCGCTGAAGCTTTCTTT.